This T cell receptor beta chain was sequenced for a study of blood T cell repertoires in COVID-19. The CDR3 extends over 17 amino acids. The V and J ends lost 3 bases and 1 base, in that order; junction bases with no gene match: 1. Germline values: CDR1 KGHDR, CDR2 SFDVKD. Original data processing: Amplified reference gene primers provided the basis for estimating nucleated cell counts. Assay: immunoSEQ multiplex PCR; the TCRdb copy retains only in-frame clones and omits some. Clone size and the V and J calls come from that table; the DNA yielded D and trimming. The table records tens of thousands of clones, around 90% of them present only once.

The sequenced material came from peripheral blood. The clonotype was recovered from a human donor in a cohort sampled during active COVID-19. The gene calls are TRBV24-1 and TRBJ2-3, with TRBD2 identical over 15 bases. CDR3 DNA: TGTGCCACCAGTGATCGGACTAGCGGGGGGGGCACAGATACGCAGTATTTT. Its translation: CATSDRTSGGGTDTQYF.